The present TCR beta chain was sequenced within a study of blood T cell repertoires in COVID-19. The CDR3 loop spans 13 amino acids. The V and J ends lost 9 bases and 8 bases, in that order; junction bases with no gene match: 6. CDR1 and CDR2 (germline): SNHLY, FYNNEI. The repertoire was sequenced with immunoSEQ multiplex PCR; TCRdb's copy has only in-frame clones and lacks some. This table holds 200,000 to 250,000 clones, around 90% found once. Material: peripheral blood. The chain has TRBV2 and TRBJ2-3; 12 bases fit TRBD2. This clonotype was obtained from a man between 65 and 79 years old with acute or convalescent COVID-19. The CDR3 DNA reads TGTGCCAGTCTAGCGGGAGGGCCGGGTACGCAGTATTTT. Protein sequence: CASLAGGPGTQYF.